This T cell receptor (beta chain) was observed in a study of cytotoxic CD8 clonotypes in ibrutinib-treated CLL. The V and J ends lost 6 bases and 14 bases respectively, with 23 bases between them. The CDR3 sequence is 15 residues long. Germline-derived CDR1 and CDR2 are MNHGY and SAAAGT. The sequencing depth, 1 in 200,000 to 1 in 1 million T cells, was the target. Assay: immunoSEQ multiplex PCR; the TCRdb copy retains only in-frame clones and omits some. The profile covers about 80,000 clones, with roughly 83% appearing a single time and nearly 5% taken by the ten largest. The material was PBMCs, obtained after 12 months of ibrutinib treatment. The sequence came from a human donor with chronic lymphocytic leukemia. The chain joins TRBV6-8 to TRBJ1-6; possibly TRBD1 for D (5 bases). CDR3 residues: CASSLPRHPGGTLHF. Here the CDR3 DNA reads TGTGCCAGCAGCCTACCGAGACACCCCGGGGGGACCCTCCACTTT.